One and the same sample provided the 22 T cell receptor beta chains below, sequenced in a study of blood T cells in healthy people across ages. The second PCR ran roughly 7 to 12 cycles with a sample-barcoded 5' primer and J-beta primers. TCRdb re-analysed the 5' RACE reads in MiXCR, keeping a single row per CDR3 protein. The table records around 800,000 distinct CDR3 sequences, under 45% of them present only once. The sample was blood. These receptors all stem from a man in his 60s in good health.

This clonotype is medium-sized by share. The gene calls are TRBV7-3 and TRBJ2-7; D possibly corresponds to TRBD1 (6 bases). Germline CDR1 and CDR2: SGHTA and FQGTGA. Trimming took off 5 bases at V and 1 base at J, with 15 bases between the two ends. The CDR3 runs to 15 residues. As DNA, the CDR3 is TGTGCCAGCAGCCTAGGGGCAGGGGAGTCCTACGAGCAGTACTTC. Residues: CASSLGAGESYEQYF.

This clonotype was observed a handful of times. V usage is TRBV18 and J usage is TRBJ2-7; no clear D gene. CDR3 length equals 12 residues. Trimming shortened V by 1 base and J by 2 bases, and 3 bases separated the two germline ends. Germline V gene data show CDR1 as KGHSH and CDR2 as LQKENI. DNA for the CDR3: TGTGCCAGCTCACCACTTCCCTACGAGCAGTACTTC. Its translation is CASSPLPYEQYF.

This clonotype appeared a few times. The V gene is TRBV9, the J gene TRBJ2-7; a possible D gene is TRBD2 (6 bases). Deletions cut 0 bases from V and 0 bases from J, with 7 bases between. The CDR3 loop spans 14 amino acids. CDR1 is SGDLS and CDR2 is YYNGEE in the germline V gene. For the CDR3, the DNA is TGTGCCAGCAGCGTAGGGGAGGACTCCTACGAGCAGTACTTC. It encodes CASSVGEDSYEQYF.

The chain has TRBV20-1 and TRBJ1-5; D perhaps matches TRBD1 (5 bases). Trimming shortened V by 1 base and J by 3 bases, and 7 bases separated the two germline ends. This CDR3 is 13 amino acids long. Germline loops: CDR1 DFQATT, CDR2 SNEGSKA (reference sequence). The CDR3 DNA sequence: TGCAGTGCTAGAGGGGGACCCAATCAGCCCCAGCATTTT. Translation gives CSARGGPNQPQHF.

The chain carries TRBV20-1 and TRBJ2-4; weak D call: TRBD2 (6 bases). Near its end, the DNA agrees better with TRBJ2-7, so the J call may be wrong. The germline V gene encodes CDR1 DFQATT and CDR2 SNEGSKA (reference sequence). This CDR3 is 13 amino acids long. The CDR3 spells CSAGSGLSYEQYF. In DNA, the CDR3 is TGCAGTGCTGGATCCGGACTATCTTACGAGCAGTACTTC.

The chain employs TRBV25-1 and TRBJ1-2, with TRBD1 as a possible D gene (6 bases). V dropped 1 base and J dropped 6 bases, with 15 bases sitting between them. The germline V gene encodes CDR1 MGHDK and CDR2 SYGVNS. The CDR3 runs 15 residues. The CDR3 DNA is TGTGCCAGCAGTGAATCGTGGACGGGGGCAGATGGCTACACCTTC. Translation gives CASSESWTGADGYTF.

Worth noting for this clonotype: At one boundary the junction diverges from the germline segment, which might be a read error. J is TRBJ1-3 and V is TRBV16; D may be TRBD1 (6 bases). The CDR3 extends over 14 amino acids. Germline V CDR1 and CDR2: KGHSY, FQNENV. The CDR3 coding sequence is TGCGCCAGCAGCGAAGGGGGAACTGGAAACACCATATATTTT. Translation: CASSEGGTGNTIYF.

Concerning this clonotype itself: One end of the junction varies from germline; a read error may be responsible. The gene calls are TRBV6-9 and TRBJ2-5; 8 positions match TRBD2. CDR1 and CDR2 from the germline V gene are MNHGY and SVAAGI. This CDR3 comprises 17 residues. In DNA, the CDR3 is TGTGTCAGCAGTTATAAACAAGCGGGGGCTCACCAAGAGACCCAGTACTTC. Translation gives CVSSYKQAGAHQETQYF.

The gene calls are TRBV2 and TRBJ2-4; D perhaps matches TRBD2 (5 bases). The J call is in doubt because the DNA end fits TRBJ2-7 better. The length of the CDR3 is 15 residues. CDR1 SNHLY and CDR2 FYNNEI come from the germline V gene. In nucleotides, the CDR3 is TGTGCCAGCAGTCCCCAAGCGGTGACCGCCTACGAGCAGTACTTC. Residues: CASSPQAVTAYEQYF.

This clonotype has just a few counts. This chain connects TRBV10-1 to TRBJ2-7; 10 bases map to TRBD1. The CDR3 covers 15 residues. With V trimmed by 4 bases and J by 3 bases, 6 bases remained unmatched. The germline gives CDR1 WNHNN, CDR2 SYGVQD (reference sequence). As DNA, the CDR3 is TGCGCCAGCAGTGGCGGGGGACAGGGGTACTACGAGCAGTACTTC. Its translation: CASSGGGQGYYEQYF.

J is TRBJ2-1 and V is TRBV30; D perhaps matches TRBD2 (5 bases). CDR1 is GTSNPN, CDR2 SVGIG, per germline (reference sequence). The V end lost 3 bases, the J end lost 10 bases, and 19 bases lay between the germline ends. The length of the CDR3 is 14 residues. CDR3 sequence reads: CAWSGVFGSGEQFF. In DNA form, the CDR3 reads TGTGCCTGGAGCGGGGTTTTTGGCTCGGGGGAGCAGTTCTTC. The full variable domain, completed using reference TRBV30 and TRBJ2-1, is SQTIHQWPATLVQPVGSPLSLECTVEGTSNPNLYWYRQAAGRGLQLLFYSVGIGQISSEVPQNLSASRPQDRQFILSSKKLLLSDSGFYLCAWSGVFGSGEQFFGPGTRLTVL.

The genes are TRBV6-7 and TRBJ2-7, with 7 bases fitting TRBD1. TRBV6-7 is reported as an ORF; its role is uncertain. The CDR3 totals 15 residues. The J segment lost 0 bases and the V segment lost 5 bases, leaving 7 bases of the junction unmatched. The CDR3 sequence is CASSPGRTGSYEQYF. The CDR3 nucleotides are TGTGCCAGCAGTCCTGGACGGACAGGCTCCTACGAGCAGTACTTC.

V is TRBV6-1 and J is TRBJ2-7, with 7 positions matching TRBD1. The CDR3 is made up of 15 amino acids. V dropped 6 bases and J dropped 0; count of bases not matched to a gene: 8. Looked up from germline, CDR1 is MNHNS and CDR2 is SASEGT. The CDR3 is CASRRTAGGSYEQYF. The CDR3 nucleotides are TGTGCCAGCAGGAGGACGGCAGGGGGCTCCTACGAGCAGTACTTC.

This clonotype was observed a few times. The gene calls are TRBV24-1 and TRBJ2-5; 10 nucleotides align to TRBD1. CDR1 and CDR2 (germline): KGHDR, SFDVKD. V gave up 3 bases and J gave up 3 bases; unmatched junction bases: 6. The CDR3 contains 16 residues. CDR3 protein: CATSDIAGQGEETQYF. The CDR3 DNA reads TGTGCCACCAGTGATATCGCAGGACAGGGGGAAGAGACCCAGTACTTC.

This chain links TRBV2 with TRBJ2-1; D uncertain. In germline, CDR1 is SNHLY, CDR2 FYNNEI. V was cut by 6 bases and J by 6 bases, with 12 bases left in between. The CDR3 contains 13 residues. In nucleotides, the CDR3 is TGTGCCAGCAGAGCTTTAGAGGCCAATGAGCAGTTCTTC. Translated: CASRALEANEQFF.

This clonotype was seen just once. The chain couples TRBV6-5 to TRBJ1-4; maybe TRBD1 (6 bases). Germline values: CDR1 MNHEY, CDR2 SVGAGI. The CDR3 loop spans 13 amino acids. The V end lost 6 bases, the J end lost 7 bases, and 12 bases lay between the germline ends. The CDR3 is CASRRTVSEKLFF. The CDR3 region has the DNA TGTGCCAGCAGACGGACAGTGAGTGAAAAACTGTTTTTT.

The chain has TRBV6-2 or TRBV6-3 and TRBJ2-7, with 7 bases identical to TRBD1. Trimming at V came to 4 bases and at J to 3 bases, leaving 6 bases not matched to a gene. CDR3 length equals 14 residues. CDR1 MNHEY and CDR2 SVGEGT come from the germline V gene. The CDR3 coding sequence is TGTGCCAGCAGTTTAGAGGGGGCCCTCTACGAGCAGTACTTC. Residues: CASSLEGALYEQYF.

This clonotype has only a few counts. This chain uses TRBV29-1 with TRBJ1-2; 7 bases line up with TRBD1. Germline loops: CDR1 SQVTM, CDR2 ANQGSEA. Trimming cost V 7 bases and J 3 bases; bases outside gene matches: 8. The CDR3 loop spans 13 amino acids. The CDR3 DNA sequence: TGCAGCGCCTTAGACAGGGAGGACTATGGCTACACCTTC. Its protein product is CSALDREDYGYTF.

This chain links TRBV7-3 with TRBJ1-6; 7 bases agree with TRBD1. Germline CDR1 reads SGHTA; CDR2 reads FQGTGA. The CDR3 is 15 amino acids. V dropped 1 base and J dropped 10; count of bases not matched to a gene: 7. The CDR3 DNA is TGTGCCAGCAGCTTAATCGGACAGGTCAACTCACCCCTCCACTTT. Translating it yields CASSLIGQVNSPLHF. Combining the CDR3 with reference TRBV7-3 and TRBJ1-6 gives the whole variable domain GAGVSQTPSNKVTEKGKYVELRCDPISGHTALYWYRQSLGQGPEFLIYFQGTGAADDSGLPNDRFFAVRPEGSVSTLKIQRTERGDSAVYLCASSLIGQVNSPLHFGNGTRLTVT.

J is TRBJ1-6 and V is TRBV28, with unresolved D. The CDR3 has 14 amino acids. Trimming took 2 bases from V and 9 from J, leaving 11 bases between them. Germline-derived CDR1 and CDR2 are MDHEN and SYDVKM. CDR3 bases: TGTGCCAGCAGTTTAAGGCCCCAAGGTTCACCCCTCCACTTT. Translated: CASSLRPQGSPLHF.

This clonotype was detected only once. The chain employs TRBV3-1 and TRBJ2-3; no definite D call. The V gene lost 4 bases and the J gene lost 2 bases, with 16 bases spanning the gap. Germline V gene data show CDR1 as LGHDT and CDR2 as YNNKEL (reference sequence). CDR3 length equals 16 residues. CDR3 coding DNA: TGTGCCAGCAGCCCTCCCCGGGCCCATTCCACAGATACGCAGTATTTT. It translates to CASSPPRAHSTDTQYF.

The chain joins TRBV29-1 to TRBJ1-1; D is uncertain. V was pared by 6 bases and J by 1 base, with 15 bases between. Germline V CDR1 and CDR2: SQVTM, ANQGSEA. The CDR3 has 14 residues. Here the CDR3 reads CSVDTGAANTEAFF. In DNA form, the CDR3 reads TGCAGCGTCGACACCGGAGCCGCGAACACTGAAGCTTTCTTT.